The clone carrying this TCR beta chain was recorded at least ten times. The CDR3 consists of 14 residues. V lost 2 bases and J 8 bases, leaving 13 bases between the germline ends. Germline V gene lookup returns CDR1 SGHRS and CDR2 YFSETQ. The data are from a study of T cells in Graves' hyperthyroidism and ophthalmopathy. RNA transcripts yielded amplified TCR beta CDR3 regions. The TCR CDR3 was amplified in a first-round RT-PCR using the HTBI primer set. TCRdb called the multiplex PCR reads again in MiXCR, with one record for every CDR3 protein. This table has a few hundred thousand distinct CDR3 sequences, just over 45% appearing once.

The TCR sequence derives from a woman younger than 35 with Graves' hyperthyroidism. The sample consisted of peripheral blood or thyroid tissue (not recorded which). The V and J genes are TRBV5-1 and TRBJ1-4, with D maybe TRBD1 (5 bases). Written as DNA, the CDR3 is TGCGCCAGCAGCTTCGAGGGGAGTGAAGAAAAACTGTTTTTT. Amino acid sequence: CASSFEGSEEKLFF.